The T cell receptor beta chain described here comes from a study of cytomegalovirus exposure and HLA in healthy donors. Study summary: Early released data comprised tens of millions of unique TCRs from HLA-typed donors.

The donors comprised healthy bone marrow donors. Details on this clone: Antigen specificity is unknown.

Study-level results: Excluded: some indistinguishable V segments such as TRBV6-2 and TRBV6-3. Several top significant clusters appeared, in a later analysis, to be linked to common viral pathogens.

The germline gives CDR1 MRHNA, CDR2 SNTAGT. The CDR3 length is 13 residues. The ends lost 4 bases at V and 8 bases at J; junction bases unmatched: 4. 60 Vbeta and 13 Jbeta primers were used in PCR. Sequencing was performed with immunoSEQ multiplex PCR; in TCRdb, only in-frame clones are kept and a portion is missing. The data contain under 150,000 clones, roughly 84% of them singletons. The TCR was taken from a boy between 2 and 10 years old in good health and CMV-seronegative. The V and J genes are TRBV6-4 and TRBJ2-2; 7 bases map to TRBD1. The specimen was PBMCs. The CDR3 loop reads CASSVGTEGELFF. CDR3 coding DNA: TGTGCCAGCAGTGTTGGGACAGAAGGGGAGCTGTTTTTT.